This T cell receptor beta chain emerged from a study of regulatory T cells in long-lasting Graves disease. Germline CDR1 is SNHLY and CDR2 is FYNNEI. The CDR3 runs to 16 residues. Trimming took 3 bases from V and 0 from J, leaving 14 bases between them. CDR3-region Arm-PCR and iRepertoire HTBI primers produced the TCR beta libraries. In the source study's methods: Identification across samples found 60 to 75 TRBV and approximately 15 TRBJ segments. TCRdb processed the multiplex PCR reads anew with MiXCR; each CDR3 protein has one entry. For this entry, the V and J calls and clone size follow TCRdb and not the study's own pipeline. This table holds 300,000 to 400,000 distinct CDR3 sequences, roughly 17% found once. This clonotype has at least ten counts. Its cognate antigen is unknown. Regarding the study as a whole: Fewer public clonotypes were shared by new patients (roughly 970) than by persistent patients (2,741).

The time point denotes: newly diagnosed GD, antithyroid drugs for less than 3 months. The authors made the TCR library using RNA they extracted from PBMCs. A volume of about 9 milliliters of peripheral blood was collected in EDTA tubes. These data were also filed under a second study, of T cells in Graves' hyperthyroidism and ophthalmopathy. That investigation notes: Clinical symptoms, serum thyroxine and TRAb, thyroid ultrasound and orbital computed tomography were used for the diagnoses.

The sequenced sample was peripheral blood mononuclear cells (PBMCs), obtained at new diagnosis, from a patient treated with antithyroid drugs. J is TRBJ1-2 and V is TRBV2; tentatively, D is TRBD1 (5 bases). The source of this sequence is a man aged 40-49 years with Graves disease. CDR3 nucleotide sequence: TGTGCCAGCAGTGAGGCAGGGTTAGCCTCTAACTATGGCTACACCTTC. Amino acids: CASSEAGLASNYGYTF.